What follows describes a single T cell receptor beta chain. The entry originates in a study of blood T cell repertoires in COVID-19. CDR1 is LNHDA, CDR2 SQIVND, per germline (reference sequence). This CDR3 spans 14 amino acids. Germline trimming cut 5 bases from V and 7 bases from J; bases unmatched to any gene: 8. Some clones are missing from TCRdb's copy, which holds only in-frame ones; the method was immunoSEQ multiplex PCR. The profile covers about 160,000 clones, with approximately 87% appearing a single time and 3.5% to 4.5% taken by the ten largest. Sample: peripheral blood. This receptor was obtained from a woman in her seventies with acute or convalescent COVID-19. The chain uses TRBV19 and TRBJ1-5; 7 positions agree with TRBD1. The CDR3 coding sequence is TGTGCCAGTAGTGCCGACAGGGTTAAGCAGCCCCAGCATTTT. Translating gives CASSADRVKQPQHF.